What follows are 9 T cell receptor beta chains derived from one specimen sequenced in a study of regulatory T cells in long-lasting Graves disease (dated by TCRdb to the early 2020s). The sample's time point label, decoded: newly diagnosed GD, antithyroid drugs for less than 3 months. For both TCR sequencing and RNA sequencing, RNA was extracted from PBMCs using TRIzol. Receptor amplification or capture employed multiplex PCR. The run used an Illumina HiSeq 4000. CDR3 regions were amplified by Arm-PCR with iRepertoire HTBI primers to construct TCR beta libraries. The public reads were reprocessed in TCRdb via fastp at Q25 and MiXCR, keeping in-frame beta chains. Every entry covers one CDR3 protein and lists the most common genes and DNA from its rows. A total of around 230,000 distinct CDR3 sequences appear in this sample, around 17% of them only once. The ten biggest clones cover approximately 24% of the sample.

The specimen comprised peripheral blood mononuclear cells (PBMCs), sampled at new diagnosis, from a patient treated with antithyroid drugs. Receptors were obtained from a female donor with Graves disease.

In regard to this clonotype: At one end the junction does not follow the germline gene, possibly because of a read error. This chain uses TRBV7-7 with TRBJ2-5; 7 positions match TRBD1. This CDR3 has 15 residues. CDR1 is SSHAT, CDR2 FNYEAQ, per germline (reference sequence). The CDR3 sequence: CASSLVRTGRETQYF. The CDR3 DNA sequence: TGTGCTAGCAGCTTAGTGAGGACAGGAAGGGAGACCCAGTACTTC.

The chain couples TRBV20-1 to TRBJ2-7; D gene ambiguous. Germline V gene lookup returns CDR1 DFQATT and CDR2 SNEGSKA (reference sequence). V lost 1 base and J lost 4, with 5 bases in between. The CDR3 is 11 amino acids. In DNA form, the CDR3 reads TGCAGTGCTAGAGGGCTGTACGAGCAGTACTTC. This codes for CSARGLYEQYF.

This clonotype was seen only a few times. The chain employs TRBV24-1 and TRBJ2-7, with TRBD1 matching 7 bases. This CDR3 is 15 amino acids long. After removal of 2 bases from V and 5 bases from J, the junction contained 8 bases not matched to a gene. The germline CDR1 and CDR2 sequences are KGHDR and SFDVKD. CDR3 nucleotide sequence: TGTGCCACCAGTGATTCGCGACAGGGAATCAACGAGCAGTACTTC. Protein sequence: CATSDSRQGINEQYF.

The chain links TRBV20-1 to TRBJ2-1; weak D call: TRBD2 (6 bases). This CDR3 is 14 amino acids long. The V gene lost 3 bases and the J gene lost 5 bases, with 14 bases spanning the gap. The V gene's germline CDR1 is DFQATT and CDR2 SNEGSKA (reference sequence). The CDR3 protein is CSASPNGRDNEQFF. The CDR3 DNA reads as TGCAGTGCTAGCCCGAACGGGAGAGACAATGAGCAGTTCTTC.

This clonotype has just a few counts. One base away lies a much larger clone, so this may be a sequencing read error. V usage is TRBV6-4 and J usage is TRBJ1-1; D unclear. CDR1 MRHNA and CDR2 SNTAGT come from the germline V gene. CDR3 length: 14 amino acids. The CDR3 nucleotides read TGTGCCAGCAGAGACTTTGGCCGGAACACTGAAGCTTTCTTT. Translated: CASRDFGRNTEAFF.

V and J are TRBV24-1 and TRBJ1-5; tentative D call: TRBD1 (5 bases). CDR1 and CDR2 from the germline V gene are KGHDR and SFDVKD. The CDR3 is 12 residues long. Deletions cut 7 bases from V and 7 bases from J, with 10 bases between. The CDR3 loop is CATSLGVQPQHF. As DNA, the CDR3 is TGTGCCACCAGCCTAGGGGTGCAGCCCCAGCATTTT.

The J gene is TRBJ1-2, the V gene TRBV2; the match to TRBD1 covers 9 bases. CDR3 size: 15 residues. Trimming took 8 bases from V and 4 from J; bases not matched to a gene: 11. CDR1 is SNHLY, CDR2 FYNNEI, per germline. Here the CDR3 DNA reads TGTGCCAGCGTTGGACAGGGGTGGTCCCTCTATGGCTACACCTTC. Protein product: CASVGQGWSLYGYTF.

This clonotype was recorded many times. The CDR3 protein is CASSLLGARGRGTEAFF. The CDR3 nucleotides are TGTGCCAGCAGCTTGTTGGGGGCGCGTGGTCGGGGGACTGAAGCTTTCTTT. J is TRBJ1-1 and V is TRBV5-4; possible D gene TRBD1, 6 bases. Germline assignment: CDR1 SGHNT and CDR2 YYREEE (reference sequence). V was shortened by 1 base and J by 5 bases, with 21 bases between the two germline ends. This CDR3 contains 17 residues.

At least ten counts were recorded for this clonotype. V is TRBV11-1 and J is TRBJ2-1, with 8 bases matching TRBD2. Germline loops: CDR1 SGHAT, CDR2 FQDESV (reference sequence). Unmatched junction bases numbered 9, after V lost 4 bases and J lost 7 bases. CDR3 length: 15 amino acids. CDR3 DNA: TGTGCCAGCAGCTACCGGGGGTCGGGAGGGAATGAGCAGTTCTTC. Translating it yields CASSYRGSGGNEQFF.